These T cell receptor beta chains were read from a single sample in a study of T-cell memory formation after mild COVID-19. A single record per CDR3 protein comes from TCRdb applying MiXCR to the 5' RACE reads. The sample comprises just over 350,000 distinct CDR3 sequences, about 15% of which are singletons, and about 22% rests with the top ten. The specimen sequenced was PBMCs or a T cell subset sorted from them (not recorded which). Receptors originate from a man younger than 35 who had mild COVID-19 (a few samples of this study predate the infection). Cell type and time point are not known. Each CDR3 is given with its conserved first and last residue. The D gene is left open where the match is weak. The size of a clone is reported for some rows only, either as once, few or many, or as a class for expanded clones.

>TRBV6-1|-|-|TRBJ1-2
CASSEAEREGGYTF
TGTGCCAGCAGTGAAGCGGAGAGGGAGGGTGGCTACACCTTC
>TRBV7-6|few|TRBD1|TRBJ2-1
CASSNTGTGIHNEQFF
TGTGCCAGCAGCAATACCGGGACAGGGATCCACAATGAGCAGTTCTTC
>TRBV20-1|few|TRBD2|TRBJ2-3
CSAIGTSGGLDTQYF
TGCAGTGCTATTGGGACTAGCGGGGGATTAGATACGCAGTATTTT
>TRBV3-1|-|-|TRBJ2-5
CASSQAKLTQYF
TGTGCCAGCAGCCAAGCCAAACTGACCCAGTACTTC
>TRBV6-1|few|TRBD2|TRBJ2-1
CASRGGVTYNEQFF
TGTGCCAGCAGGGGAGGGGTTACCTACAATGAGCAGTTCTTC
>TRBV7-9|-|TRBD2|TRBJ2-3
CASSSPSGGVTDTQYF
TGTGCCAGCAGCTCCCCTAGCGGGGGGGTTACAGATACGCAGTATTTT
>TRBV6-5|-|-|TRBJ2-6
CASRETGANVLTF
TGTGCCAGCAGGGAGACTGGGGCCAACGTCCTGACTTTC
>TRBV6-2/TRBV6-3|-|-|TRBJ2-1
CASSYPYYNEQFF
TGTGCCAGCAGTTACCCATATTACAATGAGCAGTTCTTC
>TRBV6-2/TRBV6-3|-|-|TRBJ2-3
CATSTGGDTQYF
TGTGCCACCTCGACTGGCGGGGATACGCAGTATTTT
>TRBV20-1|-|-|TRBJ1-1
CSARAGWDTEAFF
TGCAGTGCTAGAGCGGGGTGGGACACTGAAGCTTTCTTT
>TRBV9|-|TRBD1|TRBJ2-5
CASSLGTGGMETQYF
TGTGCCAGCAGCCTAGGGACAGGGGGAATGGAGACCCAGTACTTC
>TRBV5-6|-|-|TRBJ2-2
CASSLEGYGAAGELFF
TGTGCCAGCAGCTTGGAAGGGTACGGGGCAGCCGGGGAGCTGTTTTTT
>TRBV4-3|few|-|TRBJ1-1
CASSQDPQGEAFF
TGCGCCAGCAGCCAAGATCCCCAGGGGGAAGCTTTCTTT
>TRBV6-4|many|TRBD1|TRBJ2-2
CASSEETGGTGELFF
TGTGCCAGCAGTGAGGAGACAGGGGGCACCGGGGAGCTGTTTTTT
>TRBV7-9|few|-|TRBJ2-5
CASSFLQGGETQYF
TGTGCCAGCAGCTTCTTACAGGGCGGGGAGACCCAGTACTTC